The 13 T cell receptor beta chains below all came from one sample that was sequenced in a study of T cell responses to AZD1222 COVID-19 vaccine. Generated by immunoSEQ multiplex PCR, the TCRdb table keeps only in-frame clones and is missing some. The table shows around 99,000 clones, with under 95% occurring only once. Specimen: peripheral blood, collected on day 0 of AZD1222 vaccination. These receptors originate from an adult in good health.

This clone has just a few counts. The V call is TRBV29-1, the J call TRBJ2-7, with D unclear. Trimming pared 7 bases from V and 0 bases from J, leaving 13 bases between. The CDR3 totals 13 residues. CDR1 is SQVTM, CDR2 ANQGSEA, per germline. CDR3 sequence: CSAFHAYSYEQYF. Written as DNA, the CDR3 is TGCAGCGCCTTTCACGCATACTCCTACGAGCAGTACTTC.

This chain connects TRBV6-5 to TRBJ1-6; 7 positions agree with TRBD1. In germline, CDR1 is MNHEY, CDR2 SVGAGI. V shed 0 bases and J 7 bases; nucleotides not matched to a gene: 3. CDR3 length equals 15 residues. Here the CDR3 DNA reads TGTGCCAGCAGTTACTCGCAGGGGGGCAATTCACCCCTCCACTTT. It yields the protein CASSYSQGGNSPLHF.

This chain links TRBV6-5 with TRBJ1-1; unclear D gene. Trimming stripped 3 bases from V and 2 bases from J, with 10 bases between. This CDR3 is 14 amino acids long. Germline V gene lookup returns CDR1 MNHEY and CDR2 SVGAGI. The CDR3 region is CASSYKEGNTEAFF. CDR3 DNA: TGTGCCAGCAGTTATAAGGAGGGAAACACTGAAGCTTTCTTT.

This clone was observed a few times. The chain couples TRBV7-2 to TRBJ1-2; D perhaps matches TRBD1 (6 bases). This CDR3 is 15 amino acids long. CDR1 is SGHTA and CDR2 is FQGNSA in the germline V gene. The V end was cut by 11 bases, the J end by 7 bases, with 26 bases between. CDR3 nucleotide sequence: TGTGCCGGCGGGGACCGGGTGGGGGCGTCGTCTGGCTACACCTTC. Translated, it gives CAGGDRVGASSGYTF.

The J gene is TRBJ2-3, the V gene TRBV14; 8 nucleotides line up with TRBD2. Germline lookup yields CDR1 SGHDN and CDR2 FVKESK. This CDR3 contains 17 residues. The ends lost 4 bases at V and 0 bases at J; junction bases unmatched: 9. CDR3 nucleotide sequence: TGTGCCAGCAGCCGTTGGAATCGGGGGGGCAGCACAGATACGCAGTATTTT. Translation: CASSRWNRGGSTDTQYF.

This chain links TRBV3-1 (or the pseudogene TRBV3-2) with TRBJ1-1, with a possible D match to TRBD1 (5 bases). CDR3 length equals 14 residues. Trimming left V 6 bases short and J 4 bases short, with 15 bases between. Germline V CDR1 and CDR2: LGHDT, YNNKEL (reference sequence). The DNA for the CDR3 is TGTGCCAGCAGTGCCACCTGGGGCGGCACTGAAGCTTTCTTT. Amino acids: CASSATWGGTEAFF.

This clone was detected once. V is TRBV27 and J is TRBJ2-1; no clear D gene. CDR1 and CDR2 from the germline V gene are MNHEY and SMNVEV (reference sequence). Trimming took off 0 bases at V and 7 bases at J, with 7 bases between the two ends. The CDR3 contains 13 residues. CDR3 bases: TGTGCCAGCAGTTTATCGCTACTTAATGAGCAGTTCTTC. Amino acid sequence: CASSLSLLNEQFF.

The chain uses TRBV18 and TRBJ1-3; no reliable D call. This CDR3 has 15 amino acids. Germline lookup yields CDR1 KGHSH and CDR2 LQKENI. V lost 1 base to trimming and J lost 4 bases, with 11 bases between them. The CDR3 spells CASSPLGVSGNTIYF. The CDR3 DNA reads TGTGCCAGCTCACCACTCGGTGTATCCGGAAACACCATATATTTT.

CDR3 residues: CASSQAGGFENSPLHF. The CDR3, as DNA: TGTGCCAGCAGCCAGGCAGGGGGCTTTGAAAATTCACCCCTCCACTTT. The rearrangement uses TRBV3-1 (or the pseudogene TRBV3-2) and TRBJ1-6; 8 nucleotides align to TRBD1. Germline V gene sequence: CDR1 LGHDT, CDR2 YNNKEL (reference sequence). V was clipped by 3 bases and J by 7 bases; unmatched bases: 8. The CDR3 runs 16 residues.

The genes are TRBV19 and TRBJ2-1, with D perhaps being TRBD1 or TRBD2 (7 bases each). This CDR3 is 16 amino acids long. The germline V gene encodes CDR1 LNHDA and CDR2 SQIVND (reference sequence). Trimming pared 6 bases from V and 0 bases from J, leaving 15 bases between. CDR3 nucleotides: TGTGCCAGTAGGAGGGGGGGACAGAGCTCCTACAATGAGCAGTTCTTC. Encoded protein: CASRRGGQSSYNEQFF.

J is TRBJ2-7 and V is TRBV7-2; 8 bases are a match to TRBD1. The CDR3 has 13 amino acids. Germline values: CDR1 SGHTA, CDR2 FQGNSA. The V segment lost 6 bases and the J segment 5 bases; nucleotides outside the gene matches: 6. The CDR3 DNA reads as TGTGCCAGCAGACTGACAGGGGCCAACGAGCAGTACTTC. Its translation: CASRLTGANEQYF. Full variable domain (missing parts from reference TRBV7-2 and TRBJ2-7): GAGVSQSPSNKVTEKGKDVELRCDPISGHTALYWYRQSLGQGLEFLIYFQGNSAPDKSGLPSDRFSAERTGGSVSTLTIQRTQQEDSAVYLCASRLTGANEQYFGPGTRLTVT.

The rearrangement joins TRBV9 to TRBJ1-2; perhaps TRBD1 as D (6 bases). V was shortened by 3 bases and J by 0 bases, with 12 bases between the two germline ends. The germline CDR1 and CDR2 sequences are SGDLS and YYNGEE. The CDR3 covers 15 residues. The CDR3 sequence is CASSGYRETNYGYTF. CDR3 in DNA: TGTGCCAGCAGCGGATACAGGGAAACTAACTATGGCTACACCTTC.

The V gene is TRBV18, the J gene TRBJ1-1; 7 positions match TRBD1. The V and J ends lost 3 bases and 1 base, in that order; junction bases with no gene match: 5. The CDR3 sequence is 15 residues long. Germline assignment: CDR1 KGHSH and CDR2 LQKENI. CDR3 bases: TGTGCCAGCTCACCGGCCGGGACAGAGAACACTGAAGCTTTCTTT. Amino acids: CASSPAGTENTEAFF. The complete variable domain, with remaining parts taken from reference TRBV18 and TRBJ1-1, reads NAGVMQNPRHLVRRRGQEARLRCSPMKGHSHVYWYRQLPEEGLKFMVYLQKENIIDESGMPKERFSAEFPKEGPSILRIQQVVRGDSAAYFCASSPAGTENTEAFFGQGTRLTVV.